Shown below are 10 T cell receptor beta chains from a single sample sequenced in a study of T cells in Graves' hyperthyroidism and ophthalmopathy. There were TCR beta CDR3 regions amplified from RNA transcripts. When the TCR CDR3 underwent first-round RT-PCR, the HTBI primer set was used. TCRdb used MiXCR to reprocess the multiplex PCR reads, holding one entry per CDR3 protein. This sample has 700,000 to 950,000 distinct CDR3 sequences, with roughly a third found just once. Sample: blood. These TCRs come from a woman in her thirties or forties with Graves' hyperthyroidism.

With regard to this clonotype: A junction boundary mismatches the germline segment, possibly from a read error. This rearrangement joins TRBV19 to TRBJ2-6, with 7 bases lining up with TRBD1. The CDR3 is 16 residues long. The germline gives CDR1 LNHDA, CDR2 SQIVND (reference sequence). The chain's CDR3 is CASTRDSAPGANVLTF. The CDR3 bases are TGTGCCAGTACCCGGGACAGCGCTCCTGGGGCTAACGTCCTGACTTTC.

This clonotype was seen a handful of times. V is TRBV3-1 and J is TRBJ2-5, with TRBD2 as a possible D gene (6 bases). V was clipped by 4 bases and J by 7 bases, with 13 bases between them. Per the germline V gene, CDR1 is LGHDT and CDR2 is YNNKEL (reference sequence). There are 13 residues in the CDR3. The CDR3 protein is CASSPMEGRTQYF. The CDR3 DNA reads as TGTGCCAGCAGCCCGATGGAGGGTAGGACCCAGTACTTC.

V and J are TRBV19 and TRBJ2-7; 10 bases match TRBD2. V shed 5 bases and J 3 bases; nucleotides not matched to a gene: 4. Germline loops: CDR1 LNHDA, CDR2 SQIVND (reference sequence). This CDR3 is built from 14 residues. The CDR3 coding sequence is TGTGCCAGTAGTGGGGGACTAGCGCTCTACGAGCAGTACTTC. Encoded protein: CASSGGLALYEQYF.

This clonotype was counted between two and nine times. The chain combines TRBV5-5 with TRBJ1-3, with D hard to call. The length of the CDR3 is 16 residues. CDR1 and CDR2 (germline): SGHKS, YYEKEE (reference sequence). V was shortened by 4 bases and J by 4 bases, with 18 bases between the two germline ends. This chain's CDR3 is CASSVVQRQWGNTIYF. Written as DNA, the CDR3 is TGTGCCAGCAGCGTCGTCCAGCGGCAGTGGGGAAACACCATATATTTT.

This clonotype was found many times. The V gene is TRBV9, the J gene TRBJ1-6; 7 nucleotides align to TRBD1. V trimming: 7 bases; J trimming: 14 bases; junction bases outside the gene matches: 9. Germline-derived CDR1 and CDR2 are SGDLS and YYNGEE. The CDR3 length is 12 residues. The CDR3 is CASGGQLNALHF. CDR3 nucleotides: TGTGCCAGCGGGGGACAGTTGAACGCCCTCCACTTT.

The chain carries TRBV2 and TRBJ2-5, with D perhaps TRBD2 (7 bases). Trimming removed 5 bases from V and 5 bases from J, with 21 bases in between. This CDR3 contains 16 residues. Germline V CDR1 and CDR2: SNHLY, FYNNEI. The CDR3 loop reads CASSLSHRGARETQYF. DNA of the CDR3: TGTGCCAGCAGTTTATCGCACCGGGGGGCTAGGGAGACCCAGTACTTC. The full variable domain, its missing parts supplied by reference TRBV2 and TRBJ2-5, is EPEVTQTPSHQVTQMGQEVILRCVPISNHLYFYWYRQILGQKVEFLVSFYNNEISEKSEIFDDQFSVERPDGSNFTLKIRSTKLEDSAMYFCASSLSHRGARETQYFGPGTRLLVL.

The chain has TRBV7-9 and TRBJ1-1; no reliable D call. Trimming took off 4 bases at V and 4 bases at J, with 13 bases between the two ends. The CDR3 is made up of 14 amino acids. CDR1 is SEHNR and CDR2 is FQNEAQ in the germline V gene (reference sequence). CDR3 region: CASSWVGGITEAFF. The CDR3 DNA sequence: TGTGCCAGCAGCTGGGTAGGAGGTATCACTGAAGCTTTCTTT.

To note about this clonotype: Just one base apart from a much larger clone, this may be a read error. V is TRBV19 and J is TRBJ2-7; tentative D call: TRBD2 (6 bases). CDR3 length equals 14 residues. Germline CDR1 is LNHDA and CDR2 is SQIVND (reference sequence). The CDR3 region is CAGRIRDSDYEQYF. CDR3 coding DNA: TGTGCCGGTAGAATCCGGGACTCTGACTACGAGCAGTACTTC.

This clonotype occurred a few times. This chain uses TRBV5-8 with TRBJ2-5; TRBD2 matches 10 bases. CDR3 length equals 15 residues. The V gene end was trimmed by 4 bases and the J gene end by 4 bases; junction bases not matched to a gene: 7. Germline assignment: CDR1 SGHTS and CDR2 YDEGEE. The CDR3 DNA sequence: TGTGCCAGCAGCCCCCAGGCTAGCGGGGGAGAGACCCAGTACTTC. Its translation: CASSPQASGGETQYF.

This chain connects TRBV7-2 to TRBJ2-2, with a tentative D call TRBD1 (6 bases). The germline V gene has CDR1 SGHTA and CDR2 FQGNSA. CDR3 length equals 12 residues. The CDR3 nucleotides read TGTGCGAAGGGGGTGTACACCGGGGAGCTGTTTTTT. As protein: CAKGVYTGELFF.